This is a list of T cell receptor beta chains from one sample in a study of cytomegalovirus exposure and HLA in healthy donors. Libraries were prepared by immunoSEQ multiplex PCR; TCRdb keeps only in-frame clonotypes and omits some of them. The sample gives around 93,000 clones, about four fifths of which show up once; 3% to 3.5% is in the top ten. The source material was PBMCs. These receptors were taken from a woman in her 40s in good health and CMV-seronegative. Each CDR3 is given with its conserved first and last residue. Fields, in order: D gene, J gene, clone size, V gene, CDR3 protein, CDR3 DNA. The D gene is left open where the match is weak. Size tells how often a clone was seen (once, few, many) or the class of an expanded clone, and some rows leave it out.

TRBD2,TRBJ2-1,-,TRBV13,CASSLRIGTSHYNEQFF,TGTGCCAGCAGCCTTCGGATCGGGACTAGTCACTACAATGAGCAGTTCTTC
-,TRBJ1-5,few,TRBV2,CASVRVKGQPQHF,TGTGCCAGCGTGAGGGTCAAGGGCCAGCCCCAGCATTTT
TRBD2,TRBJ2-7,-,TRBV7-9,CASSLIAGVGYEQYF,TGTGCCAGCAGCTTAATAGCGGGAGTCGGGTACGAGCAGTACTTC
TRBD1,TRBJ1-5,-,TRBV7-2,CASRSRDRGYHQPQHF,TGTGCCAGCAGGTCCCGGGACAGGGGATACCATCAGCCCCAGCATTTT
-,TRBJ2-5,-,TRBV28,CASSLGVRRQETQYF,TGTGCCAGCAGTCTAGGGGTCCGCCGACAAGAGACCCAGTACTTC
TRBD1,TRBJ1-4,few,TRBV2,CASRRDRGLTNEKLFF,TGTGCCAGCAGGAGGGACAGGGGGCTAACTAATGAAAAACTGTTTTTT
TRBD1,TRBJ2-2,-,TRBV28,CASSSVTGLNTGELFF,TGTGCCAGCAGTTCCGTGACAGGGTTGAACACCGGGGAGCTGTTTTTT
-,TRBJ2-6,-,TRBV19,CASSFRTASGANVLTF,TGTGCCAGTAGTTTTCGGACAGCTTCTGGGGCCAACGTCCTGACTTTC
TRBD1,TRBJ2-2,few,TRBV5-1,CASSRDRGDTGELFF,TGCGCCAGCAGCAGGGACAGGGGAGACACCGGGGAGCTGTTTTTT
TRBD1,TRBJ1-2,-,TRBV19,CASSIQGAANGYTF,TGTGCCAGTAGTATACAGGGGGCTGCGAATGGCTACACCTTC
-,TRBJ2-1,-,TRBV6-1,CASSEALNPYNEQFF,TGTGCCAGCAGTGAAGCACTAAATCCCTACAATGAGCAGTTCTTC
-,TRBJ1-4,-,TRBV7-8,CASSRVRVATNEKLFF,TGTGCCAGCAGCCGGGTCAGAGTTGCAACTAATGAAAAACTGTTTTTT
-,TRBJ1-2,once,TRBV11-2,CASSRGAGYTF,TGTGCCAGCAGCCGGGGGGCTGGCTACACCTTC
TRBD1,TRBJ2-7,once,TRBV10-3,CAIRNQGQPYEQYF,TGTGCCATCAGAAACCAGGGACAGCCCTACGAGCAGTACTTC
-,TRBJ1-2,-,TRBV27,CASSLWGGSYGYTF,TGTGCCAGCAGTTTATGGGGGGGGTCCTATGGCTACACCTTC
-,TRBJ2-1,-,TRBV19,CASSIRTVSNEQFF,TGTGCCAGTAGTATTCGGACAGTGAGCAATGAGCAGTTCTTC
TRBD1,TRBJ1-1,-,TRBV5-1,CASSLVWDRGIHTLGTEAFF,TGCGCCAGCAGCTTAGTTTGGGACAGGGGGATACATACCTTGGGCACTGAAGCTTTCTTT
-,TRBJ2-7,few,TRBV5-4,CASSLSPLASYYEQYF,TGTGCCAGCAGCCTTTCCCCTCTAGCGTCCTACTACGAGCAGTACTTC
-,TRBJ1-5,-,TRBV19,CASKTRSNQPQHF,TGTGCCAGTAAAACCAGGTCCAATCAGCCCCAGCATTTT
TRBD2,TRBJ2-5,-,TRBV7-2,CASSLSGHSGETQYF,TGTGCCAGCAGCTTATCCGGTCATAGCGGGGAGACCCAGTACTTC
TRBD2,TRBJ2-7,-,TRBV7-2,CASRTRGRSYEQYF,TGTGCCAGTCGAACCCGCGGGAGATCCTACGAGCAGTACTTC
-,TRBJ2-5,-,TRBV21-1,CASSPEGQETQYF,TGTGCCAGCAGCCCGGAGGGCCAAGAGACCCAGTACTTC
TRBD1,TRBJ1-1,-,TRBV28,CASSLLTTGALNTEAFF,TGTGCCAGCAGTTTACTGACGACAGGGGCTTTGAACACTGAAGCTTTCTTT
TRBD1,TRBJ1-6,-,TRBV5-6,CASSFGTEPAPLHF,TGTGCCAGCAGCTTCGGGACAGAGCCGGCACCCCTCCACTTT
TRBD1,TRBJ2-3,-,TRBV5-1,CASSLLGQPTDTQYF,TGCGCCAGCAGCTTGTTGGGACAGCCGACAGATACGCAGTATTTT
TRBD1,TRBJ2-5,once,TRBV7-8,CASSLAGTGWEQYF,TGTGCCAGCAGCTTGGCCGGGACAGGGTGGGAGCAGTACTTC
-,TRBJ1-5,few,TRBV4-2,CASSQETGQPQHF,TGTGCCAGCAGCCAAGAGACGGGGCAGCCCCAGCATTTT
TRBD2,TRBJ2-7,-,TRBV18,CASSRARGSATYEQYF,TGTGCCAGCTCACGGGCCCGCGGGAGCGCCACCTACGAGCAGTACTTC
-,TRBJ2-3,few,TRBV6-5,CASAEGRDTDTQYF,TGTGCCAGCGCCGAGGGTAGGGACACAGATACGCAGTATTTT
TRBD1,TRBJ1-2,-,TRBV19,CASSIPTGRYRYGYTF,TGTGCCAGTAGTATCCCGACAGGGAGGTACCGCTATGGCTACACCTTC
-,TRBJ1-5,-,TRBV4-1,CASSLLQGSNQPQHF,TGCGCCAGCAGCCTCTTACAGGGAAGCAATCAGCCCCAGCATTTT
TRBD2,TRBJ2-7,-,TRBV5-4,CASSYRTSGTYEQYF,TGTGCCAGCAGCTACCGGACTAGCGGGACCTACGAGCAGTACTTC
TRBD1,TRBJ1-5,-,TRBV4-1,CASSQDTPTGLIQPQHF,TGCGCCAGCAGCCAAGATACCCCGACAGGGCTCATTCAGCCCCAGCATTTT
-,TRBJ1-2,-,TRBV25-1,CASSLHCSYTF,TGTGCCAGCAGTTTGCACTGCAGCTACACCTTC
-,TRBJ2-7,-,TRBV28,CASGRGHEQYF,TGTGCCAGCGGAAGAGGGCACGAGCAGTACTTC